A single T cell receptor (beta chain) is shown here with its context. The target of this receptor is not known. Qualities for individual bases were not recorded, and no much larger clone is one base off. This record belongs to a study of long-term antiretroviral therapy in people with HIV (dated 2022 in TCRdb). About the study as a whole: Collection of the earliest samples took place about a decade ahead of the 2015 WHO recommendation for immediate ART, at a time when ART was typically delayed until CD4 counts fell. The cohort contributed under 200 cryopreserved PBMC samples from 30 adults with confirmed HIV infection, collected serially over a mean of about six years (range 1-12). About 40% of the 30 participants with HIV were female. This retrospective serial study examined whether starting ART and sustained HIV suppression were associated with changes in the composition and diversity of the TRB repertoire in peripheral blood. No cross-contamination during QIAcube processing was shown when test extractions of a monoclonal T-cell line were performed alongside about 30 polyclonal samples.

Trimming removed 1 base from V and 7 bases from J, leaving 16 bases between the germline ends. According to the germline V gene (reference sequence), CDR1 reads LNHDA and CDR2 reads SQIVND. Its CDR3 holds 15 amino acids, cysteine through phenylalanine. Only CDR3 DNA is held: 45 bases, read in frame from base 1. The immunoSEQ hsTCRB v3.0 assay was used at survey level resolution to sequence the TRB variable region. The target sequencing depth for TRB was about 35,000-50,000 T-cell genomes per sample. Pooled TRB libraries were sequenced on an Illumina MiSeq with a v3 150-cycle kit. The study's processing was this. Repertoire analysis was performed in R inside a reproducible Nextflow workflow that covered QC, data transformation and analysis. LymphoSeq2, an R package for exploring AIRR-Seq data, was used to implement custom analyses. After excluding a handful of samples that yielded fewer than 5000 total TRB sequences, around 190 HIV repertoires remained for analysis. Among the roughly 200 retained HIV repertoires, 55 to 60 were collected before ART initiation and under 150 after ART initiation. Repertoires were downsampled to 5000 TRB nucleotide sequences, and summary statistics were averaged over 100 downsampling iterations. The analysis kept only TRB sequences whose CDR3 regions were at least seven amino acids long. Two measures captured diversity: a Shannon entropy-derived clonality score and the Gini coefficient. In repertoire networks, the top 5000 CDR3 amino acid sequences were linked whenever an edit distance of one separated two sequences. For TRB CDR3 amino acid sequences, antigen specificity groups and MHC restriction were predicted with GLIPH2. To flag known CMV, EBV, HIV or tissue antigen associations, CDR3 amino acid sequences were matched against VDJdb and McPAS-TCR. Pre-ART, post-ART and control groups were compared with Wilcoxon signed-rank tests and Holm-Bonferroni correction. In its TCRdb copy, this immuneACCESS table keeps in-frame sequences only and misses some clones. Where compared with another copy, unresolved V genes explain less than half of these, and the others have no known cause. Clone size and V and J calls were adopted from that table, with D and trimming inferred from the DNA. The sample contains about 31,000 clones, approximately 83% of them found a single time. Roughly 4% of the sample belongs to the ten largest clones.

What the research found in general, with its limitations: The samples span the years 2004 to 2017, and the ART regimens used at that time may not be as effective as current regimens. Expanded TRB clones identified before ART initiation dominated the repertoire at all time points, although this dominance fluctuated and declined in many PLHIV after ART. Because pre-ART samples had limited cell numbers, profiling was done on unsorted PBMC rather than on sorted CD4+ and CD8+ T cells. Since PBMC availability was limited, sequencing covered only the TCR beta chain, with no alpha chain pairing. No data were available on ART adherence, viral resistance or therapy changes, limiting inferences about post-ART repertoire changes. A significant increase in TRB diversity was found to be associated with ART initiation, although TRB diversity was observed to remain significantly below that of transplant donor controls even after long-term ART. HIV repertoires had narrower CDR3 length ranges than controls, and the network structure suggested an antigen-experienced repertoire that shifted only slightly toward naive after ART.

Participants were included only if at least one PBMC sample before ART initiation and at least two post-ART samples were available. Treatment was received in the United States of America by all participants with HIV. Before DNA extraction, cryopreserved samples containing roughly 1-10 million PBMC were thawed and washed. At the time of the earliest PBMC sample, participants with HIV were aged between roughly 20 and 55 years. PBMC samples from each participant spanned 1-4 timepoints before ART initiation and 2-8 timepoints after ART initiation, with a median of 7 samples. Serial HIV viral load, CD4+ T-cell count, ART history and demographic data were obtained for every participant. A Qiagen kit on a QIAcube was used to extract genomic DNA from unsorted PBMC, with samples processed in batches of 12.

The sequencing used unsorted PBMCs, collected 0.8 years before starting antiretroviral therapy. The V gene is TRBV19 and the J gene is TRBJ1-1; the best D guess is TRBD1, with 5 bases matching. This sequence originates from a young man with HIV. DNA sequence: TGTGCCAGTAGTATAGGCGGGAGGGTACAGGATGAAGCTTTCTTT. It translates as CASSIGGRVQDEAFF.